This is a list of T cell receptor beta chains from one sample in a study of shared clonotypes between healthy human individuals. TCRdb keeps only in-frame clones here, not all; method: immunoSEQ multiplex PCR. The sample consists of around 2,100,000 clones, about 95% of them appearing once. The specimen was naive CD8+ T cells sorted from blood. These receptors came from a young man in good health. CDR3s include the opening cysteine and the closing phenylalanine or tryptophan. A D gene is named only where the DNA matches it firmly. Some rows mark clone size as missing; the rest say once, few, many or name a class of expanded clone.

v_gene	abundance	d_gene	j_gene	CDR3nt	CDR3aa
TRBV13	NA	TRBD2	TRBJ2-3	TGTGCCAGCAGCTGGACGGGGGGGCCGACAGATACGCAGTATTTT	CASSWTGGPTDTQYF
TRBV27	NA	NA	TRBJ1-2	TGTGCCAGCAGACAACTTGGGGGGGGAGGAGGCTACACCTTC	CASRQLGGGGGYTF
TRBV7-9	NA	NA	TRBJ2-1	TGTGCCAGCAGCTTAGATCCCCGGGGGTCGGGGTACAATGAGCAGTTCTTC	CASSLDPRGSGYNEQFF
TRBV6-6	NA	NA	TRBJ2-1	TGTGCCAGCAGTTCACTAGTTTACAATGAGCAGTTCTTC	CASSSLVYNEQFF
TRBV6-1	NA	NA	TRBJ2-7	TGTGCCAGCAGTGAAGCCGGCTACGAGCAGTACTTC	CASSEAGYEQYF
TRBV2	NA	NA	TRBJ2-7	TGTGCCAGCAGTGAAGCGTTTAGGGGCGAGCAGTACTTC	CASSEAFRGEQYF
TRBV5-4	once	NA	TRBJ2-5	TGTGCCAGCAGCTTGTTGGCGGGGGCACAAGAGACCCAGTACTTC	CASSLLAGAQETQYF
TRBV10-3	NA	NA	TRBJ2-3	TGTGCCACCATGACTGGGGGGGATACGCAGTATTTT	CATMTGGDTQYF
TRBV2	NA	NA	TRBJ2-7	TGTGCCAGCACCACACGTGTGGGGTACGAGCAGTACTTC	CASTTRVGYEQYF
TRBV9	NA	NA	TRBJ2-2	TGTGCCAGCAGCGTAGCACATATCACCGGGGAGCTGTTTTTT	CASSVAHITGELFF
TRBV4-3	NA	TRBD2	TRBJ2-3	TGCGCCAGCAGCCAAGGGGGGTTGGGGCGGGAGTCGTCAGATACGCAGTATTTT	CASSQGGLGRESSDTQYF
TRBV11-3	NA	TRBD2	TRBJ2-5	TGTGCCAGCAGCTTACGGGGGGGCCCTCAAGAGACCCAGTACTTC	CASSLRGGPQETQYF
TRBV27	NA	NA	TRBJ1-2	TGTGCCAGCAGCCCTCTCGACCCTACCTATGGCTACACCTTC	CASSPLDPTYGYTF
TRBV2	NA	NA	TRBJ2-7	TGTGCCAGCAGTCCTCCGGGACCGAGCCCCTACGAGCAGTACTTC	CASSPPGPSPYEQYF
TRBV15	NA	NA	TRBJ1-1	TGTGCCACCAGCAGAGATTTTAGTGGCACTGAAGCTTTCTTT	CATSRDFSGTEAFF
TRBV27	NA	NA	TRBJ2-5	TGTGCCAGCAGTTTATATGAAGACCAAGAGACCCAGTACTTC	CASSLYEDQETQYF
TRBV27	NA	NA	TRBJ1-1	TGTGCCAGCAGTTATCCGGGAGACAGAGCTTTCTTT	CASSYPGDRAFF
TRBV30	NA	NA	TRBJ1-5	TGTGCCTGGAGCGAGCCTTATAGCAATCAGCCCCAGCATTTT	CAWSEPYSNQPQHF
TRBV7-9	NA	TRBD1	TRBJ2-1	TGTGCCAGCAGCTTGAGGGACAGACCCTACAATGAGCAGTTCTTC	CASSLRDRPYNEQFF
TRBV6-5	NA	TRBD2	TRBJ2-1	TGTGCCAGCAGTCCTAGCGGGAGTTACAATGAGCAGTTCTTC	CASSPSGSYNEQFF
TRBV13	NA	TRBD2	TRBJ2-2	TGTGCCAGCAGCCGGGGGGTGAACACCGGGGAGCTGTTTTTT	CASSRGVNTGELFF
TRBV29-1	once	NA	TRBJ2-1	TGCAGCGTTGAAGTTGAAAACCTCTACAATGAGCAGTTCTTC	CSVEVENLYNEQFF